Sequencing of this T cell receptor beta chain was carried out in a study of CXCR3-negative and CXCR3-positive naive CD8 T cells (dated by TCRdb to 2018 to 2020). A note on the overall study: In total, about 130 million TRB reads were obtained, which works out to roughly 1.5 +/- 0.3 million reads per library. TRBV-TRBJ cluster analysis included naive subsets from 5 or 6 donors and memory cells from 3 donors. The diversity and physicochemical repertoire analyses included about a dozen donors pooled from two independent experiments.

What the authors observed across the whole study: Similar TRBV-TRBJ usage was shown by naive CXCR3-negative and CXCR3-positive cells from the same donor, whereas distinct patterns were shown by memory cells. Comparably high repertoire diversity was found in both naive subsets, whereas much lower repertoire diversity was found in memory CD8+ T cells. Freshly isolated PBMCs were used for most assays because CXCR3 expression went down partially after cryopreservation. Because surface CD5, which has been linked to self-reactivity in mice, was comparable between naive subsets, TCR interaction strength was also inferred from TRB CDR3 physicochemical properties.

With respect to this clonotype: Its antigen is still unknown.

Each CD8+ T cell subset was flow-sorted in triplicate, with under 350,000 cells per subset placed directly into RLT lysis buffer. Peripheral blood mononuclear cells were isolated from buffy coats by standard density gradient centrifugation. Total RNA was extracted from sorted cells using an RNeasy Mini Kit. The CDR3 measures 14 amino acids from cysteine to phenylalanine. Only the protein is on record. The germline V gene provides CDR1 SQVTM and CDR2 ANQGSEA. Sequencing took place on a NextSeq 550. The Human TCR Profiling Kit (MiLaboratory) was used to prepare UMI-labeled 5' RACE TRB cDNA libraries. cDNA synthesis used the entire amount of extracted RNA, and PCR amplification then used the entire amount of cDNA produced. The libraries were made side by side, with each library going through the same number of PCR cycles. In the authors' own workflow: MIGEC and MiXCR extracted about 49,000 +/- 11,000 unique UMI-labeled TRB cDNA molecules per library, requiring at least two reads per UMI. Each library averaged roughly 40,000 +/- 10,000 functional in-frame TRB CDR3 nucleotide clonotypes without stop codons. After downsampling to 5000 UMI-labeled TRB molecules per sample, diversity metrics such as normalized Shannon-Wiener and Chao1 were calculated in VDJtools. Clonotype-size-weighted physicochemical properties of the central five CDR3 residues (interaction energy, strength, volume and Kidera factor 4) were computed in VDJtools. Following reprocessing of the reads by TCRdb, the data hold one row per CDR3 protein sequence and no DNA is available. The V and J calls, along with clone size, are taken from TCRdb and not from the paper's own processing. The sample table gives over 55,000 distinct CDR3 sequences. The ten largest clones capture about 25% of the sample.

This sequence originates from a human donor in good health. Some clones in this sample may be carry-over from other donors' samples. This chain is built from TRBV29-1 and TRBJ2-1; TCRdb outputs TRBD2, but without DNA this stays unchecked. Material: memory CD8+ T cells from blood. The cell subset or site tag for this specimen amounts to: conventional CD8+ memory T cells (TMEM), sorted as controls. The CDR3 region reads CSVSGLAGGDEQFF.